The 22 T cell receptor beta chains in this list originate from one sample, sequenced in a study of CD8 T cells in ankylosing spondylitis. TCRdb recomputed calls from the 5' RACE reads with MiXCR, one row per CDR3 protein. The sample includes about 240,000 distinct CDR3 sequences, 7.5% to 9.5% of them seen just once. Sequenced material: blood, either unsorted or a sorted T cell fraction (not recorded which). These receptors originate from a female donor with ankylosing spondylitis or in good health (not recorded which).

This clonotype has a count of ten or more. V and J are TRBV11-2 and TRBJ2-7; TRBD2 agrees at 8 bases. This CDR3 spans 15 amino acids. CDR1 is SGHAT, CDR2 FQNNGV, per germline. V shed 0 bases and J 3 bases; nucleotides not matched to a gene: 4. The CDR3 coding sequence is TGTGCCAGCAGCTTAGAAGCTAGCGGGTTCTACGAGCAGTACTTC. This gives the protein CASSLEASGFYEQYF.

This clonotype was counted at least ten times. The V gene is TRBV7-2, the J gene TRBJ2-1; TRBD1 matches 7 bases. There are 17 residues in the CDR3. CDR1 is SGHTA, CDR2 FQGNSA, per germline. V lost 3 bases, J lost 1 base, and 9 bases stayed unmatched. CDR3 in amino acids: CASSFPRTGESYNEQFF. DNA of the CDR3: TGTGCCAGCAGCTTCCCACGAACAGGGGAATCCTACAATGAGCAGTTCTTC.

The V call is TRBV4-2, the J call TRBJ2-1, with 8 bases that match TRBD1. CDR3 length equals 12 residues. The germline gives CDR1 LGHNA, CDR2 YNFKEQ. After removal of 5 bases from V and 8 bases from J, the junction contained 2 bases not matched to a gene. The CDR3 nucleotides read TGTGCCAGCAGCGCGACAGGGGATGAGCAGTTCTTC. Its translation is CASSATGDEQFF.

The chain combines TRBV7-2 with TRBJ2-1, with D perhaps TRBD1 (5 bases). The CDR3 consists of 13 residues. Trimming cost V 9 bases and J 7 bases, with 16 bases left between them. Germline assignment: CDR1 SGHTA and CDR2 FQGNSA. The CDR3 loop reads CASSLSAGNEQFF. CDR3 sequence (DNA): TGTGCCAGTAGCCTTTCGGCAGGGAATGAGCAGTTCTTC.

This clonotype turned up a few times. The J gene is TRBJ2-2, the V gene TRBV11-2; 11 positions agree with TRBD2. This CDR3 spans 20 amino acids. Germline V lookup: CDR1 SGHAT, CDR2 FQNNGV. Unmatched junction bases numbered 15, after V lost 1 base and J lost 5 bases. CDR3 sequence reads: CASSLGRLAGGPAWTGELFF. CDR3 nucleotides: TGTGCCAGCAGCTTAGGTCGGCTAGCGGGAGGACCGGCTTGGACCGGGGAGCTGTTTTTT. The full variable domain, its missing parts supplied by reference TRBV11-2 and TRBJ2-2, is EAGVAQSPRYKIIEKRQSVAFWCNPISGHATLYWYQQILGQGPKLLIQFQNNGVVDDSQLPKDRFSAERLKGVDSTLKIQPAKLEDSAVYLCASSLGRLAGGPAWTGELFFGEGSRLTVL.

The V gene is TRBV7-2, the J gene TRBJ1-3; D gene unclear. CDR1 and CDR2 (germline): SGHTA, FQGNSA. Trimming removed 2 bases from V and 0 bases from J, with 11 bases in between. CDR3 length: 16 amino acids. Here the CDR3 DNA reads TGTGCCAGCAGCTTACGACGGGCCGACTCTGGAAACACCATATATTTT. Protein sequence: CASSLRRADSGNTIYF.

This clonotype came up many times. The chain employs TRBV12-3 or TRBV12-4 and TRBJ2-5, with a tentative D call TRBD2 (5 bases). V lost 5 bases and J 1 base, leaving 11 bases between the germline ends. This CDR3 is 14 amino acids long. CDR3 sequence (DNA): TGTGCCAGCAGTCCACTAGGAGTCCAAGAGACCCAGTACTTC. It encodes CASSPLGVQETQYF.

This clonotype has at least ten counts. This chain joins TRBV12-3 or TRBV12-4 and TRBJ2-5; 8 bases align to TRBD2. The V and J ends lost 5 bases and 2 bases, in that order; junction bases with no gene match: 10. The CDR3 is 16 residues long. CDR3 in amino acids: CASSDPRVAGQETQYF. CDR3 DNA: TGTGCCAGCAGTGACCCTCGGGTAGCGGGACAAGAGACCCAGTACTTC.

This clonotype was seen many times. This chain's CDR3 is CASSSMGESPYEQYF. The DNA for the CDR3 is TGTGCCAGCAGCTCGATGGGGGAGTCACCCTACGAGCAGTACTTC. The chain carries TRBV4-2 and TRBJ2-7, with D possibly called TRBD1 or TRBD2 (5 bases each). Germline V gene lookup returns CDR1 LGHNA and CDR2 YNFKEQ. This CDR3 is 15 amino acids long. Trimming took off 5 bases at V and 2 bases at J, with 16 bases between the two ends.

This clonotype was observed many times. The V and J genes are TRBV20-1 and TRBJ2-6; D perhaps matches TRBD1 (5 bases). This CDR3 spans 16 amino acids. The germline CDR1 and CDR2 sequences are DFQATT and SNEGSKA (reference sequence). V was clipped by 3 bases and J by 3 bases, with 15 bases between them. CDR3 nucleotide sequence: TGCAGTGCTAGGGTTGTCAGGGCGAGTGGGGCCAACGTCCTGACTTTC. As protein: CSARVVRASGANVLTF.

The gene calls are TRBV30 and TRBJ2-7; 7 bases map to TRBD1. Losses at the gene ends were 3 bases for V and 4 bases for J; bases not matched to a gene: 9. Germline CDR1 is GTSNPN and CDR2 is SVGIG (reference sequence). This CDR3 contains 14 residues. In DNA, the CDR3 is TGTGCCTGGAGCGAAGGGGGCAGGGGGTACGAGCAGTACTTC. The encoded protein is CAWSEGGRGYEQYF.

This clonotype has ten or more counts. J is TRBJ2-6 and V is TRBV6-2 or TRBV6-3, with a tentative D call TRBD1 (5 bases). V was cut by 6 bases and J by 4 bases, with 13 bases left in between. Germline lookup yields CDR1 MNHEY and CDR2 SVGEGT. The CDR3 runs 15 residues. In DNA, the CDR3 is TGTGCCAGCAGACCTACAGGTTACGGGGCCAACGTCCTGACTTTC. Translated: CASRPTGYGANVLTF.

This sequence joins TRBV20-1 and TRBJ2-2, with D unclear. Trimming shortened V by 0 bases and J by 3 bases, and 5 bases separated the two germline ends. Germline lookup yields CDR1 DFQATT and CDR2 SNEGSKA (reference sequence). The CDR3 has 13 amino acids. The CDR3 reads CSARDRDTGELFF. CDR3 sequence (DNA): TGCAGTGCTAGAGATAGGGACACCGGGGAGCTGTTTTTT.

This clonotype was recorded at least ten times. This sequence joins TRBV3-1 and TRBJ1-2; D remains ambiguous. The CDR3 totals 14 residues. The germline V and J ends were trimmed by 3 bases and 5 bases, with 13 bases remaining between them. CDR1 is LGHDT, CDR2 YNNKEL, per germline (reference sequence). The DNA for the CDR3 is TGTGCCAGCAGCCAGGGTGAGGAGGCGTATGGCTACACCTTC. It translates to CASSQGEEAYGYTF. The whole variable domain, filled in from reference TRBV3-1 and TRBJ1-2, reads DTAVSQTPKYLVTQMGNDKSIKCEQNLGHDTMYWYKQDSKKFLKIMFSYNNKELIINETVPNRFSPKSPDKAHLNLHINSLELGDSAVYFCASSQGEEAYGYTFGSGTRLTVV.

This clonotype occurred many times. V usage is TRBV5-1 and J usage is TRBJ1-1, with 7 bases identical to TRBD1. The germline gives CDR1 SGHRS, CDR2 YFSETQ. V shed 4 bases, J shed 0 bases, and the junction held 9 bases outside the gene matches. The CDR3 is made up of 16 amino acids. CDR3 amino acids: CASSDRDSTMNTEAFF. The CDR3 DNA sequence: TGCGCCAGCAGCGACCGGGACAGCACCATGAACACTGAAGCTTTCTTT.

At least ten counts were recorded for this clonotype. The chain employs TRBV12-3 or TRBV12-4 and TRBJ2-1; D may correspond to TRBD1 or TRBD2 (5 bases each). V lost 3 bases, J lost 5 bases, and 11 bases lay in between. This CDR3 comprises 14 residues. The CDR3 here is CASSLGTPNNEQFF. For the CDR3, the DNA is TGTGCCAGCAGTTTGGGGACGCCAAACAATGAGCAGTTCTTC.

This clonotype was seen at least ten times. The V and J genes are TRBV12-3 or TRBV12-4 and TRBJ2-1; tentatively, D is TRBD2 (6 bases). V lost 5 bases and J lost 0, with 11 bases in between. This CDR3 has 15 amino acids. The CDR3 nucleotides are TGTGCCAGCAGTACCCGGGACTCCTCCTACAATGAGCAGTTCTTC. Amino acid sequence: CASSTRDSSYNEQFF.

This clonotype was recorded at least ten times. This sequence joins TRBV3-1 and TRBJ1-1; maybe TRBD1 (5 bases). This CDR3 region has 13 residues. Between the trimmed V and J ends, which lost 3 bases and 8 bases, there was a span of 13 bases. Germline-derived CDR1 and CDR2 are LGHDT and YNNKEL (reference sequence). The CDR3 coding sequence is TGTGCCAGCAGCCAGACAGCCACCGGGGAAGCTTTCTTT. Translated, it gives CASSQTATGEAFF. Full variable domain (rest looked up from reference TRBV3-1 and TRBJ1-1): DTAVSQTPKYLVTQMGNDKSIKCEQNLGHDTMYWYKQDSKKFLKIMFSYNNKELIINETVPNRFSPKSPDKAHLNLHINSLELGDSAVYFCASSQTATGEAFFGQGTRLTVV.

There are many counts of this clonotype. The genes are TRBV20-1 and TRBJ2-1, with D possibly TRBD2 on 5 matching bases. V was trimmed by 7 bases and J by 2 bases, leaving 9 bases between them. Germline V gene sequence: CDR1 DFQATT, CDR2 SNEGSKA (reference sequence). The CDR3 has 12 residues. The CDR3 sequence: CSGAGAYNEQFF. The CDR3, as DNA: TGCAGTGGGGCGGGTGCCTACAATGAGCAGTTCTTC.

This clonotype has at least ten counts. This chain connects TRBV7-3 to TRBJ1-1; D gene uncertain. The V gene lost 5 bases and the J gene lost 2 bases, with 12 bases spanning the gap. The CDR3 consists of 14 residues. Per germline, CDR1 SGHTA and CDR2 FQGTGA. CDR3 DNA: TGTGCCAGCAGCCGAGAGGGCCTTAACACTGAAGCTTTCTTT. It codes for CASSREGLNTEAFF.

The chain recombines TRBV7-9 with TRBJ1-2; 8 bases map to TRBD1. The CDR3 has 17 residues. The germline gives CDR1 SEHNR, CDR2 FQNEAQ (reference sequence). V lost 5 bases and J lost 4; bases outside the gene matches: 15. CDR3 amino acids: CASSHLPGQGIPYGYTF. The CDR3 nucleotides read TGTGCCAGCAGCCACCTGCCCGGACAGGGAATCCCCTATGGCTACACCTTC.

This clonotype was recorded many times. The chain combines TRBV27 with TRBJ2-7, with 7 bases that match TRBD2. The CDR3 covers 14 residues. Per germline, CDR1 MNHEY and CDR2 SMNVEV (reference sequence). The V segment lost 5 bases and the J segment 5 bases; nucleotides outside the gene matches: 9. The CDR3 is CASSGGSLPHEQYF. DNA for the CDR3: TGTGCCAGCAGTGGCGGGAGCCTACCCCACGAGCAGTACTTC.